The entry below gives a single T cell receptor beta chain sequence along with its context. The data were taken from a study of blood T cell repertoires in COVID-19. Using immunoSEQ multiplex PCR, the repertoire was profiled, and TCRdb retains in-frame clones only, with some absent. The table has around 190,000 clones, roughly 84% seen once. CDR3 size: 16 residues. The germline V and J ends were trimmed by 1 base and 0 bases, with 13 bases remaining between them. The germline gives CDR1 KGHSH, CDR2 LQKENI. This chain uses TRBV18 with TRBJ2-7; possibly TRBD1 for D (6 bases). This TCR was sampled from an elderly woman with acute or convalescent COVID-19. The sequenced material came from peripheral blood. The CDR3 reads CASSPQGAGASYEQYF. CDR3 sequence (DNA): TGTGCCAGCTCACCACAAGGGGCAGGGGCCTCCTACGAGCAGTACTTC.